A single sample gave rise to the 14 T cell receptor beta chains below, sequenced in a study of T and B cells in COVID-19 patients. TRB was amplified from roughly 250-500 ng of blood genomic DNA. TRB rearrangements were amplified by multiplex PCR with BIOMED2 TRB-A/B primers. TCRdb recomputed calls from the multiplex PCR reads with MiXCR, one row per CDR3 protein. Here the sample spans some 11,000 distinct CDR3 sequences, 33% being singletons. Sample: blood. The receptor set was obtained from a human donor with active COVID-19.

The chain recombines TRBV13 with TRBJ2-7; 9 nucleotides match TRBD2. J was trimmed by 4 bases and V by 1 base; bases with no gene match: 8. The germline V gene encodes CDR1 PRHDT and CDR2 FYEKMQ (reference sequence). The CDR3 contains 16 residues. The CDR3 region has the DNA TGTGCCAGCAGCTTAGTCTCGCGGGGGGGATCATACGAGCAGTACTTC. Encoded protein: CASSLVSRGGSYEQYF.

This rearrangement joins TRBV11-2 to TRBJ2-7; D may be TRBD2 (6 bases). The ends were cut back, 8 bases at V and 2 bases at J, with 19 bases in the middle. The length of the CDR3 is 15 residues. Germline V gives CDR1 SGHAT, CDR2 FQNNGV. The CDR3: CASVPGRGGTYEQYF. Written as DNA, the CDR3 is TGTGCCAGCGTCCCCGGCCGGGGAGGAACCTACGAGCAGTACTTC.

CDR3 nucleotide sequence: TGTGCCTGGAGTATCGGTATGAGTAACTATGGCTACACCTTC. This gives the protein CAWSIGMSNYGYTF. This sequence joins TRBV30 and TRBJ1-2, with D unresolved. Germline CDR1 GTSNPN, CDR2 SVGIG (reference sequence). The V end was cut by 2 bases, the J end by 1 base, with 11 bases between. CDR3 size: 14 residues.

V gene TRBV5-6 combines with J gene TRBJ1-5; a weak D match, TRBD1 (5 bases). The CDR3 extends over 13 amino acids. Germline V gene sequence: CDR1 SGHDT, CDR2 YYEEEE. Trimming pared 0 bases from V and 4 bases from J, leaving 5 bases between. The CDR3 here is CASSLAGNQPQHF. CDR3 bases: TGTGCCAGCAGCTTGGCAGGGAATCAGCCCCAGCATTTT. Filled out from reference TRBV5-6 and TRBJ1-5, the complete variable domain reads DAGVTQSPTHLIKTRGQQVTLRCSPKSGHDTVSWYQQALGQGPQFIFQYYEEEERQRGNFPDRFSGHQFPNYSSELNVNALLLGDSALYLCASSLAGNQPQHFGDGTRLSIL.

V is TRBV9 and J is TRBJ1-4; the D is unclear. Trimming stripped 0 bases from V and 6 bases from J, with 9 bases between. Germline values: CDR1 SGDLS, CDR2 YYNGEE. The CDR3 consists of 14 residues. CDR3 loop: CASSVGWRDEKLFF. In DNA form, the CDR3 reads TGTGCCAGCAGCGTAGGGTGGAGGGATGAAAAACTGTTTTTT.

A single count supports this clonotype. The chain combines TRBV11-2 with TRBJ2-7; the D is unclear. The CDR3 has 13 amino acids. Trimming took off 1 base at V and 5 bases at J, with 9 bases between the two ends. Germline V gene sequence: CDR1 SGHAT, CDR2 FQNNGV. As DNA, the CDR3 is TGTGCCAGCAGCTTAGTCGCGCGCCACGAGCAGTACTTC. It translates to CASSLVARHEQYF. The full variable domain, in which reference TRBV11-2 and TRBJ2-7 provide the parts outside the CDR3, is EAGVAQSPRYKIIEKRQSVAFWCNPISGHATLYWYQQILGQGPKLLIQFQNNGVVDDSQLPKDRFSAERLKGVDSTLKIQPAKLEDSAVYLCASSLVARHEQYFGPGTRLTVT.

By proportion, this clonotype is medium-sized. The CDR3 loop reads CASSWGKAGVPYEQYF. The CDR3 DNA reads as TGTGCCAGCAGCTGGGGAAAAGCGGGGGTGCCGTACGAGCAGTACTTC. This chain uses TRBV11-1 with TRBJ2-7; 8 bases map to TRBD2. The trim removed 4 bases at V and 4 bases at J, leaving 12 bases unmatched. Germline V gene sequence: CDR1 SGHAT, CDR2 FQDESV (reference sequence). The CDR3 loop spans 16 amino acids. Full variable domain (remainder filled in from reference TRBV11-1 and TRBJ2-7): EAEVAQSPRYKITEKSQAVAFWCDPISGHATLYWYRQILGQGPELLVQFQDESVVDDSQLPKDRFSAERLKGVDSTLKIQPAELGDSAMYLCASSWGKAGVPYEQYFGPGTRLTVT.

V is TRBV20-1 and J is TRBJ1-4; 7 bases align to TRBD1. CDR1 is DFQATT, CDR2 SNEGSKA, per germline (reference sequence). The CDR3 length is 15 residues. Trimming removed 6 bases from V and 6 bases from J; junction bases left unmatched: 13. CDR3 region: CSASDRVGFDEKLFF. The CDR3 DNA follows: TGCAGTGCATCAGACAGGGTGGGTTTCGATGAAAAACTGTTTTTT.

This chain connects TRBV6-5 to TRBJ1-1; TRBD1 matches at 7 bases. The length of the CDR3 is 15 residues. The germline V gene encodes CDR1 MNHEY and CDR2 SVGAGI. Unmatched junction bases numbered 9, after V lost 4 bases and J lost 4 bases. CDR3 region: CASSWGPTGLTEAFF. For the CDR3, the DNA is TGTGCCAGCAGTTGGGGGCCGACAGGGCTCACTGAAGCTTTCTTT.

This clonotype has more than one count but fewer than ten. The chain combines TRBV5-5 with TRBJ1-5; TRBD1 is a possible D gene (6 bases). V was trimmed by 4 bases and J by 4 bases, leaving 15 bases between them. The V gene's germline CDR1 is SGHKS and CDR2 YYEKEE (reference sequence). This CDR3 has 15 amino acids. DNA of the CDR3: TGTGCCAGCAGCGCCATTGGGGACACTAATCAGCCCCAGCATTTT. This encodes CASSAIGDTNQPQHF.

The V and J genes are TRBV5-6 and TRBJ1-1; 9 nucleotides agree with TRBD1. Trimming removed 4 bases from V and 0 bases from J; junction bases left unmatched: 4. The germline gives CDR1 SGHDT, CDR2 YYEEEE. There are 15 residues in the CDR3. CDR3 DNA sequence: TGTGCCAGCAGCCCAGGGGACAGGGTGAACACTGAAGCTTTCTTT. This encodes CASSPGDRVNTEAFF.

The chain is built from TRBV20-1 and TRBJ1-6; the D is unclear. This CDR3 is built from 17 residues. The germline V and J ends were trimmed by 0 bases and 0 bases, with 12 bases remaining between them. In germline, CDR1 is DFQATT, CDR2 SNEGSKA (reference sequence). CDR3 nucleotides: TGCAGTGCTAGAGATCTGGCCGGGAGCTCCTATAATTCACCCCTCCACTTT. Protein sequence: CSARDLAGSSYNSPLHF.

The gene calls are TRBV5-1 and TRBJ2-2; 11 positions agree with TRBD2. The V gene end was trimmed by 1 base and the J gene end by 2 bases; junction bases not matched to a gene: 1. CDR1 is SGHRS, CDR2 YFSETQ, per germline. This CDR3 spans 16 amino acids. The CDR3 nucleotides are TGCGCCAGCAGCTTGCTAGCGGGGGGTAACACCGGGGAGCTGTTTTTT. Protein sequence: CASSLLAGGNTGELFF.

The chain combines TRBV28 with TRBJ1-1; 7 positions match TRBD1. CDR1 and CDR2 from the germline V gene are MDHEN and SYDVKM. This CDR3 is 14 amino acids long. With 4 bases clipped from V and 1 base from J, the junction kept 3 bases outside the gene matches. The CDR3, as DNA: TGTGCCAGCAGTTGGGGACAGCAGAACACTGAAGCTTTCTTT. This gives the protein CASSWGQQNTEAFF.